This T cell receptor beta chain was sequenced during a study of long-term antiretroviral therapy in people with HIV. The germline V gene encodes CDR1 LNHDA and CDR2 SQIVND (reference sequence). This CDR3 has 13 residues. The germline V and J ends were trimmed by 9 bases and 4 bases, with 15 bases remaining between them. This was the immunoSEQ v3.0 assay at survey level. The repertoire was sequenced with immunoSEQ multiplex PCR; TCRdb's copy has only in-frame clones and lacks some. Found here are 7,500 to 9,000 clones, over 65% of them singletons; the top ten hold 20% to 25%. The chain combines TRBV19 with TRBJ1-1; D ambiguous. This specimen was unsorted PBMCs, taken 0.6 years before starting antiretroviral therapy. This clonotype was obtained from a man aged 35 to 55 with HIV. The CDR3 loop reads CASLLMEGTEAFF. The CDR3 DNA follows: TGTGCCAGCCTATTGATGGAGGGCACTGAAGCTTTCTTT.